This T cell receptor (beta chain) originates from a study of cytomegalovirus exposure and HLA in healthy donors. As regards this clone: As yet, its antigen is unknown.

Findings and caveats of the study: It was about 150 TCR beta chains that were listed as cytomegalovirus-associated.

In germline, CDR1 is LNHDA, CDR2 SQIVND (reference sequence). V was trimmed by 6 bases and J by 3 bases, leaving 5 bases between them. The CDR3 covers 11 residues. The PCR used 60 Vbeta and 13 Jbeta primers. Data came from immunoSEQ multiplex PCR; TCRdb stores just in-frame clones and leaves some out. The table lists roughly 120,000 clones, 70% to 80% of them singletons. This sequence joins TRBV19 and TRBJ1-1; maybe TRBD1 (5 bases). The sequence was obtained from a man in his forties in good health and CMV-seronegative. The sequencing input was PBMCs. Here the CDR3 DNA reads TGTGCCAGTAGACAGGACACTGAAGCTTTCTTT. Its protein is CASRQDTEAFF.